The present entry profiles one T cell receptor (beta chain) with its context. Its antigen is unknown. Genomic DNA, the template, was used for profiling of the TCR beta VDJ and CDR3. TCRdb reanalysed the reads using MiXCR and keeps one entry per CDR3 protein. This sample has about 80,000 distinct CDR3 sequences, with about half found just once. The data were taken from a study of CD8+CD57+ T cells in acquired aplastic anemia. Study in general: Recorded DNA amounts for sorted CD4+ and CD8+ cells had an average of approximately 3.2 ug. The study's findings and limits: CD8+ Simpson's diversity showed no significant patient-control difference. Patients had twenty-nine CD8+ CDR3 sequences in common with controls (the shared set).

Per germline, CDR1 LNHDA and CDR2 SQIVND (reference sequence). The CDR3 sequence is 15 residues long. V was trimmed by 4 bases and J by 1 base, leaving 13 bases between them. Sequenced input: sorted CD4+, CD8+, or CD8+CD57+ T cells (not recorded which) from PBMCs. The genes are TRBV19 and TRBJ1-1, with D hard to call. The source is a human donor in good health, serving as a control. The CDR3 nucleotides are TGTGCCAGTAGTACCGAACTGATCGAGAACACTGAAGCTTTCTTT. Translation gives CASSTELIENTEAFF.